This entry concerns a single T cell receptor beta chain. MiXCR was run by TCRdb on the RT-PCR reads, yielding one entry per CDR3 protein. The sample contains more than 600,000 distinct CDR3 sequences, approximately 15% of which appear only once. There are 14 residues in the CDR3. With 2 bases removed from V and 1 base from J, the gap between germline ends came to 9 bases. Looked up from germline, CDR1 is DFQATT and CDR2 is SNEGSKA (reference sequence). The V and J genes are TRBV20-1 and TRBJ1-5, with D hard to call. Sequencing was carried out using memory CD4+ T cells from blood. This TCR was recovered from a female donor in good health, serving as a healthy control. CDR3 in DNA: TGCAGTGCTAGACCCGGGCACAGCAATCAGCCCCAGCATTTT. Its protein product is CSARPGHSNQPQHF.